This T cell receptor beta chain was sequenced for a study of cytomegalovirus exposure and HLA in healthy donors (dated by TCRdb to 2015 to 2018). Regarding the complete study: In an earlier analysis of roughly 500 of the donors, under 300 Gb of sequence data and approximately 120 million unique TCR beta sequences from 150 million to 200 million T cells were reported. An early release covering 500 to 750 HLA-typed donors comprised roughly 300 gigabases of sequencing data and roughly 85 million unique TCR sequences. Among the roughly 400 genotyped donors, 81% belonged to the genetic ancestry cluster associated with self-reported Caucasian donors. The study was designed to test whether signatures of past pathogen exposure could be identified by cataloging public T cell receptors. The T cell repertoires of 666 subjects were profiled by immunosequencing and related to cytomegalovirus serostatus. Along with the approximately 600-subject first cohort, a separate validation cohort of approximately 110 different subjects was used. High-throughput TCR immunosequencing, statistical association of individual TCRs with disease status, and machine learning were combined to predict cytomegalovirus infection status. A later analysis re-analyzed previously published TCR beta repertoires from roughly 630 donors and added high-resolution HLA genotyping to study TCR occurrence patterns. Rather than using new phenotypic data, the later analysis identified candidate immune exposures from TCR beta sequences and from how often those sequences occurred across donors. To decide whether each TCR beta V gene segment behaved as functional or pseudogenic, an earlier analysis of some 600 of the donors relied on high-throughput TCR beta sequencing. Donor age, sex, ethnicity and CMV serostatus were compiled together with the repertoire data. Genome-wide SNP genotypes for about 55% of the roughly 670 donors were used in a later genetic analysis, which treated that subset as a discovery cohort. All discovery cohort repertoires had been generated using a single sequencing platform. HLA typing included class I and class II loci at four-digit resolution. The number of typed donors differed by locus: about 629-630 for A, B, C, DRB1 and DQB1; 500 to 550 for DQA1; approximately 600 for DPA1; and 400 to 480 for DPB1. Because of strong linkage in the cohort, five DR-DQ haplotypes were treated as single units for association and clustering. Among several hundred genotyped donors of the cohort, an average of approximately 240,000 unique TCR beta nucleotide sequences was sequenced per donor, of which about 19% were non-productive. What the authors observed across the whole study: At a false discovery rate of 0.05, a later analysis linked some 18,000 TCR beta sequences to specific HLA alleles. In a later analysis, HLA-associated TCR beta chains showed more clonal expansion and lower generation probabilities than non-associated chains that were equally common. An association between a missense DCLRE1C variant and V-gene and J-gene trimming of TCR beta chains was found in a later genetic analysis and replicated in an independent cohort. In an earlier analysis of approximately 590 of the donors, most TCR beta V segments appeared in productive rearrangements about 90% or about 30% of the time, broadly matching IMGT annotations. According to a later analysis, parvovirus B19, influenza, CMV and Epstein-Barr virus appeared linked to several top co-occurrence clusters. Linkage disequilibrium might explain the correlated functional status among segregating V segments, but an unknown experimental factor could not be excluded. A few of the identified cytomegalovirus-associated TCR beta chains were confirmed in vitro to be specific for cytomegalovirus antigens. A cluster of highly shared sequence variants was judged likely to represent a technical artifact of the sequencing pipeline. HLA typing was unavailable for some donors at each locus, so association tests used only the typed subset. In a later genetic analysis, fewer N-insertions in productive TCRs were reported among donors in an Asian-associated ancestry cluster than the roughly 700-donor mean. Most TCR sequences were observed very rarely across donors, whereas some public TCRs were present in many individuals. According to a later analysis, most CMV-associated TCR beta chains appeared to be HLA-restricted, and the HLA associations seemed to be driven largely by CMV exposure. The only immune exposure information available for the cohort was CMV serostatus. A further reported finding was that TCR beta sequences accurately predicted the HLA-A and HLA-B alleles for most subjects in the first cohort. When HLA alleles, especially DR and DQ, strongly co-occurred, attributing TCR associations to individual alleles was difficult. The classifier was reported to diagnose cytomegalovirus status with high specificity and sensitivity in both the original cohort and the validation cohort. Some IMGT-functional V segments, including TRBV6-2 and TRBV6-3, could not be distinguished by the 87-base-pair reads and were therefore excluded. The study listed over 150 TCR beta chains as associated with cytomegalovirus. In this cohort, only TCR beta chains were sequenced, and detectable features were limited by the absence of alpha or paired-chain data. The authors suggested that the approach could potentially be extended to other disease states and immunological phenotypes. Roughly 17 rarely observed V segments, including chromosome 9 orphons, were excluded from the earlier analysis of just under 600 of the donors because counts were too low. Presence/absence analyses assumed roughly uniform sequencing depth across donors, an assumption that may not hold. According to a later analysis, TCR association rates differed among HLA loci, with DRB1 alleles showing the most associated TCRs and HLA-C alleles showing the fewest.

The cohort consisted of some 730 healthy bone marrow donors. At the time of sampling, every cohort member was nominally healthy, though immune exposures that went unrecorded were likely present. The donor tested CMV seronegative, placing the donor among the 350 to 400 seronegative members of the cohort. Every donor gave a peripheral blood sample, and the peripheral blood mononuclear cells from that sample were used for TCR beta sequencing. The Qiagen DNeasy Blood Extraction Kit was used to extract genomic DNA from the blood cell samples. CDR1 and CDR2 are read off the germline V gene as KGHSH and LQKENI. From the cysteine up to the phenylalanine, the CDR3 has a length of 13 residues. The only DNA kept is the CDR3, 39 bases in frame from the first base. With respect to this clone: Its recognized antigen is unknown. An end of the junction does not agree with germline; a read error may underlie this.

Receptor libraries were prepared by the immunoSEQ multiplex PCR assay. For the multiplex PCR, a mixture combining 60 forward primers for TCR Vbeta segments and 13 reverse primers for TCR Jbeta segments was used. A multiplex PCR assay on genomic DNA amplified the CDR3 region of rearranged TCR beta genes. On the Illumina HiSeq System, the amplified TCR beta libraries were sequenced as 87-base-pair reads. The authors' analysis ran thus. A later analysis tallied around 80 million unique TCR beta chains across the 600 to 700 repertoires, and approximately 9.9 million of those chains were shared by two or more donors. Raw reads were error-corrected and collapsed into unique sequences with a nearest-neighbor algorithm that merged closely related sequences to remove PCR and sequencing errors. To assign V, D and J gene segments, CDR3 sequences were aligned to IMGT reference sequences. Each retained sequence needed at least a six-nucleotide match to both a V gene segment and a J gene segment. Rearrangements were classified as productive when the CDR3 lacked stop codons and remained in frame with V and J, and all other rearrangements were classified as non-productive. Following IMGT convention, CDR3 was defined as the stretch from the second conserved V-encoded cysteine to the conserved J-encoded phenylalanine. The earlier analysis of fewer than 750 of the donors excluded sequences that lacked an unambiguous match to a single V gene segment. In an earlier analysis of some 590 of the donors, a V segment was called functional when productive rearrangements were above 56.7%, and segregating when the standard deviation between donors exceeded 5%. A statistical classification framework was developed to diagnose cytomegalovirus status using the catalog of TCR beta chain sequences. V and J gene assignment, in a later analysis, came from comparing TCR nucleotide sequences with IMGT/GENE-DB human TR gene sequences. In a later analysis, CDR3 sequences and most-parsimonious VDJ recombination scenarios were assigned using the TCRdist pipeline. In a later analysis, each TCR beta chain was defined by its CDR3 amino acid sequence together with its V-gene family, and reads without a unique V-gene family were excluded. To address suspected cross-contamination and a sequencing artifact, a later analysis removed around 590 highly shared, low-generation-probability nucleotide sequences. In a later analysis, a clonal expansion index was calculated for each public chain from normalized within-repertoire ranks of inferred template counts. In a later analysis, generation probabilities were computed using a VDJ recombination model fitted to out-of-frame rearrangements, and the results were checked against IGoR. A later analysis scored TCR-TCR, TCR-HLA and TCR-CMV co-occurrence with hypergeometric tests, applying a repertoire-size bias correction to TCR pairs. A later analysis estimated false discovery rates by permuting HLA or CMV assignments 20 times. In a later analysis, co-occurring TCRs were grouped with DBSCAN, and TCRdist sequence similarity was added when clustering was performed within HLA-allele-positive subsets. Repertoires with fewer than 30,000 or more than 120,000 public chains were left out of co-occurrence clustering, as were about five repertoires with anomalous nucleotide sharing. This immuneACCESS table, as held by TCRdb, lists in-frame sequences with V and J called but not all clones. Of the missing ones, under half trace to an unresolved V gene in checked studies; the others have no known cause. Clone size and the V and J calls come from that table; the DNA yielded D and trimming. A total of 100,000 or so clones appear in this sample, about three quarters of them only once. Around 5.3% of the sample goes to the ten largest clones.

The rearrangement combines TRBV18 with TRBJ1-2; the D segment cannot be called with confidence. Sequenced material: PBMCs. This TCR derives from a male donor in good health and CMV-seronegative. CDR3 reads: CASSPQRRDGYTF. The DNA is TGTGCCAGCTCGCCACAGCGGAGGGATGGCTACACCTTC.